This is a list of T cell receptor beta chains from one sample in a study of identical twins. MiXCR, run by TCRdb on the 5' RACE reads, gives a single entry per CDR3 protein. Altogether hundreds of thousands of distinct CDR3 sequences are present, roughly a tenth being singletons, with the ten largest covering over 4.5%. The sample comprised memory (CD45RO+) T cells sorted from blood. These receptors were obtained from a woman younger than 35 in good health. Each CDR3 is given with its conserved first and last residue. The D gene is left open where the match is weak. Clone size is shown for a subset of rows, as once, few, many or a class of expanded clone.

v_call: TRBV18
clone_size: -
d_call: -
j_call: TRBJ2-3
cdr3_aa: CASSPSRGSIDTQYF
cdr3_nt: TGTGCCAGCTCACCATCCCGGGGCAGCATAGATACGCAGTATTTT

v_call: TRBV12-3/TRBV12-4
clone_size: -
d_call: TRBD2
j_call: TRBJ2-1
cdr3_aa: CASSLSGTWVGNEQFF
cdr3_nt: TGTGCCAGCAGTTTGAGCGGGACGTGGGTCGGGAATGAGCAGTTCTTC

v_call: TRBV7-2
clone_size: -
d_call: TRBD2
j_call: TRBJ2-1
cdr3_aa: CASSWGLAAYNEQFF
cdr3_nt: TGTGCCAGCAGCTGGGGACTAGCGGCTTACAATGAGCAGTTCTTC

v_call: TRBV9
clone_size: many
d_call: -
j_call: TRBJ2-7
cdr3_aa: CASSPGQRRLSYEQYF
cdr3_nt: TGTGCCAGCAGCCCCGGGCAACGGAGGCTCTCCTACGAGCAGTACTTC

v_call: TRBV7-2
clone_size: -
d_call: -
j_call: TRBJ2-3
cdr3_aa: CASSLGGGIADTQYF
cdr3_nt: TGTGCCAGCAGCTTAGGAGGGGGGATCGCAGATACGCAGTATTTT

v_call: TRBV12-5
clone_size: -
d_call: -
j_call: TRBJ2-5
cdr3_aa: CASVHGETQYF
cdr3_nt: TGTGCTAGTGTGCATGGAGAGACCCAGTACTTC

v_call: TRBV20-1
clone_size: many
d_call: -
j_call: TRBJ2-5
cdr3_aa: CSAGQETQYF
cdr3_nt: TGCAGTGCTGGCCAAGAGACCCAGTACTTC

v_call: TRBV20-1
clone_size: few
d_call: -
j_call: TRBJ2-1
cdr3_aa: CSALAERTYNEQFF
cdr3_nt: TGCAGTGCCTTAGCGGAAAGAACCTACAATGAGCAGTTCTTC

v_call: TRBV20-1
clone_size: -
d_call: -
j_call: TRBJ2-3
cdr3_aa: CSASMRGSTDTQYF
cdr3_nt: TGCAGTGCTAGTATGAGGGGGAGCACAGATACGCAGTATTTT

v_call: TRBV7-9
clone_size: -
d_call: -
j_call: TRBJ2-1
cdr3_aa: CASSLGSTWGNEQFF
cdr3_nt: TGTGCCAGCAGCTTAGGGAGTACCTGGGGAAATGAGCAGTTCTTC

v_call: TRBV28
clone_size: many
d_call: TRBD1
j_call: TRBJ1-1
cdr3_aa: CASSTAGTGRSSFF
cdr3_nt: TGTGCCAGCAGTACCGCCGGGACAGGGAGATCCTCTTTCTTT

v_call: TRBV6-2/TRBV6-3
clone_size: few
d_call: -
j_call: TRBJ1-4
cdr3_aa: CASSLDGFNEKLFF
cdr3_nt: TGTGCCAGCAGCCTCGACGGATTCAATGAAAAACTGTTTTTT

v_call: TRBV7-6
clone_size: -
d_call: -
j_call: TRBJ1-3
cdr3_aa: CASSLNGVAGNTIYF
cdr3_nt: TGTGCCAGCAGCTTAAACGGGGTTGCCGGAAACACCATATATTTT

v_call: TRBV7-6
clone_size: few
d_call: -
j_call: TRBJ1-6
cdr3_aa: CASSLEQGDSPLHF
cdr3_nt: TGTGCCAGCAGCTTAGAACAGGGAGACTCACCCCTCCACTTT

v_call: TRBV5-6
clone_size: many
d_call: -
j_call: TRBJ2-4
cdr3_aa: CASSPTLRAKNIQYF
cdr3_nt: TGTGCCAGCAGCCCCACCCTAAGAGCCAAAAACATTCAGTACTTC

v_call: TRBV9
clone_size: few
d_call: -
j_call: TRBJ2-2
cdr3_aa: CASSTSSRSNTGELFF
cdr3_nt: TGTGCCAGCAGCACCAGTTCCCGTTCGAACACCGGGGAGCTGTTTTTT

v_call: TRBV5-1
clone_size: -
d_call: -
j_call: TRBJ2-5
cdr3_aa: CASSSPDRQETQYF
cdr3_nt: TGCGCCAGCAGCTCCCCCGACAGGCAAGAGACCCAGTACTTC

v_call: TRBV29-1
clone_size: many
d_call: TRBD1
j_call: TRBJ1-1
cdr3_aa: CSASTGHTEAFF
cdr3_nt: TGCAGCGCATCGACAGGGCACACTGAAGCTTTCTTT

v_call: TRBV6-1
clone_size: many
d_call: TRBD2
j_call: TRBJ2-2
cdr3_aa: CASSRGLAGTGELFF
cdr3_nt: TGTGCCAGCAGCCGGGGACTAGCGGGCACCGGGGAGCTGTTTTTT

v_call: TRBV3-1
clone_size: many
d_call: TRBD2
j_call: TRBJ2-7
cdr3_aa: CASSGLAVGEQYF
cdr3_nt: TGTGCCAGCAGCGGTCTAGCGGTGGGTGAGCAGTACTTC

v_call: TRBV7-9
clone_size: few
d_call: TRBD1
j_call: TRBJ1-2
cdr3_aa: CASSLAAGTGGDGYTF
cdr3_nt: TGTGCCAGCAGCTTAGCGGCCGGGACAGGGGGAGATGGCTACACCTTC

v_call: TRBV2
clone_size: -
d_call: -
j_call: TRBJ2-2
cdr3_aa: CASNGRGRAGELFF
cdr3_nt: TGTGCCAGCAATGGAAGGGGCCGGGCCGGGGAGCTGTTTTTT

v_call: TRBV25-1
clone_size: few
d_call: -
j_call: TRBJ2-5
cdr3_aa: CASSELRKSQETQYF
cdr3_nt: TGTGCCAGCAGTGAATTAAGAAAATCCCAAGAGACCCAGTACTTC

v_call: TRBV20-1
clone_size: -
d_call: -
j_call: TRBJ1-6
cdr3_aa: CSARGGPLDSPLHF
cdr3_nt: TGCAGTGCTAGAGGTGGCCCTTTGGATTCACCCCTCCACTTT

v_call: TRBV6-5
clone_size: many
d_call: -
j_call: TRBJ2-3
cdr3_aa: CASSLRRSDTQYF
cdr3_nt: TGTGCCAGCAGTTTAAGGAGATCAGATACGCAGTATTTT

v_call: TRBV12-3/TRBV12-4
clone_size: -
d_call: TRBD1
j_call: TRBJ2-7
cdr3_aa: CASSWGDRRPSYEQYF
cdr3_nt: TGTGCCAGCAGTTGGGGGGACAGGCGTCCCTCCTACGAGCAGTACTTC

v_call: TRBV20-1
clone_size: few
d_call: TRBD1
j_call: TRBJ1-4
cdr3_aa: CSASDRALEGKLFF
cdr3_nt: TGCAGTGCTAGCGACAGGGCGTTGGAGGGAAAACTGTTTTTT

v_call: TRBV7-2
clone_size: few
d_call: -
j_call: TRBJ2-7
cdr3_aa: CASSKRHGVYEQYF
cdr3_nt: TGTGCCAGCAGCAAACGACATGGGGTGTACGAGCAGTACTTC

v_call: TRBV10-3
clone_size: few
d_call: TRBD2
j_call: TRBJ2-3
cdr3_aa: CAITSGREEDTQYF
cdr3_nt: TGTGCCATCACTAGCGGGAGGGAAGAAGATACGCAGTATTTT

v_call: TRBV7-6
clone_size: few
d_call: TRBD2
j_call: TRBJ2-1
cdr3_aa: CASSKTSGGAREQFF
cdr3_nt: TGTGCCAGCAGCAAGACTAGCGGGGGGGCCAGGGAGCAGTTCTTC

v_call: TRBV7-3
clone_size: -
d_call: TRBD1
j_call: TRBJ1-1
cdr3_aa: CASSSSPRGGQMGGEAFF
cdr3_nt: TGTGCCAGCAGCTCTTCTCCCAGGGGGGGACAAATGGGGGGTGAAGCTTTCTTT

v_call: TRBV6-4
clone_size: -
d_call: -
j_call: TRBJ1-1
cdr3_aa: CASRDGEGSEAFF
cdr3_nt: TGTGCCAGCAGGGACGGCGAGGGTTCTGAAGCTTTCTTT

v_call: TRBV29-1
clone_size: many
d_call: -
j_call: TRBJ2-3
cdr3_aa: CSAGPVFLGADTQYF
cdr3_nt: TGCAGCGCGGGCCCGGTTTTTCTTGGAGCAGATACGCAGTATTTT

v_call: TRBV6-6
clone_size: many
d_call: -
j_call: TRBJ2-2
cdr3_aa: CASNPEGPGELFF
cdr3_nt: TGTGCCAGCAACCCCGAGGGGCCCGGGGAGCTGTTTTTT

v_call: TRBV7-2
clone_size: few
d_call: TRBD2
j_call: TRBJ2-7
cdr3_aa: CASSPRTSGRHEQYF
cdr3_nt: TGTGCCAGCAGCCCCAGGACTAGTGGCCGCCACGAGCAGTACTTC

v_call: TRBV5-1
clone_size: -
d_call: -
j_call: TRBJ1-1
cdr3_aa: CASRFWGGTLPWNTEAFF
cdr3_nt: TGCGCCAGCAGGTTCTGGGGCGGAACATTGCCGTGGAACACTGAAGCTTTCTTT

v_call: TRBV5-1
clone_size: many
d_call: TRBD1
j_call: TRBJ2-5
cdr3_aa: CASSVGQGDETQYF
cdr3_nt: TGCGCCAGCAGCGTGGGACAGGGGGATGAGACCCAGTACTTC

v_call: TRBV7-2
clone_size: few
d_call: TRBD2
j_call: TRBJ2-5
cdr3_aa: CASSNGLAGGRTQYF
cdr3_nt: TGTGCCAGCAGCAACGGACTAGCGGGGGGTCGGACCCAGTACTTC

v_call: TRBV3-1
clone_size: -
d_call: -
j_call: TRBJ2-5
cdr3_aa: CASSQKGWTQYF
cdr3_nt: TGTGCCAGCAGCCAAAAAGGTTGGACCCAGTACTTC

v_call: TRBV3-1
clone_size: few
d_call: -
j_call: TRBJ1-5
cdr3_aa: CASSQEMVGPQPQHF
cdr3_nt: TGTGCCAGCAGCCAAGAGATGGTGGGGCCCCAGCCCCAGCATTTT

v_call: TRBV3-1
clone_size: -
d_call: -
j_call: TRBJ1-1
cdr3_aa: CASSQGGMGTEAFF
cdr3_nt: TGTGCCAGCAGCCAAGGGGGGATGGGCACTGAAGCTTTCTTT

v_call: TRBV7-2
clone_size: few
d_call: -
j_call: TRBJ2-7
cdr3_aa: CASSTDETYEQYF
cdr3_nt: TGTGCCAGCAGCACAGACGAGACCTACGAGCAGTACTTC

v_call: TRBV5-6
clone_size: -
d_call: TRBD2
j_call: TRBJ2-1
cdr3_aa: CASSLALLAGGPNEQFF
cdr3_nt: TGTGCCAGCAGCTTGGCGTTACTAGCGGGGGGGCCCAATGAGCAGTTCTTC

v_call: TRBV25-1
clone_size: few
d_call: -
j_call: TRBJ2-5
cdr3_aa: CASSRSPAETQYF
cdr3_nt: TGTGCCAGCAGTCGGTCACCGGCAGAGACCCAGTACTTC

v_call: TRBV27
clone_size: -
d_call: TRBD1
j_call: TRBJ1-2
cdr3_aa: CASSFRGGGYGYTF
cdr3_nt: TGTGCCAGCAGTTTTAGAGGGGGCGGCTATGGCTACACCTTC

v_call: TRBV28
clone_size: many
d_call: -
j_call: TRBJ1-1
cdr3_aa: CASSFAGLEAFF
cdr3_nt: TGTGCCAGCAGTTTCGCGGGTTTGGAGGCTTTCTTT

v_call: TRBV28
clone_size: many
d_call: TRBD1
j_call: TRBJ1-6
cdr3_aa: CASIGQDRRSPLHF
cdr3_nt: TGTGCCAGCATTGGACAGGACAGGCGTTCACCCCTCCACTTT